This T cell receptor beta chain emerged from a study of read filtering for tumor transcriptome and immune sequencing. CDR3 length: 14 residues. J lost 9 bases, V lost 7 bases, and 12 bases had no gene match. Germline lookup yields CDR1 SGHTA and CDR2 FQGNSA. This library used roughly 370 ng RNA and molecular barcoded adaptors spanning alpha/delta and beta/gamma chains. TCRdb recomputed calls from the reads with MiXCR, one row per CDR3 protein. Of around 41,000 distinct CDR3 sequences in the sample, about 15% were seen once. In this sample, this clonotype turned up many times. This clonotype was sampled from a donor aged 40 or over with multiple myeloma. This chain links TRBV7-2 with TRBJ1-5, with TRBD1 matching over 7 bases. Sequences were obtained from a population of CD138-negative cells sorted from bone marrow. CDR3 nucleotides: TGTGCCAGCACCTCAGGGGGGTTCGAGCGGCCCCAGCATTTT. Its translation is CASTSGGFERPQHF.